Only a few counts were recorded for the clone carrying this T cell receptor (beta chain). The junction and the germline gene differ at one end; a read error may be behind it. Germline CDR1 and CDR2: SQVTM and ANQGSEA. This CDR3 contains 12 residues. A second PCR of 7 to 11 cycles used a sample-barcoded 5' primer and a J-beta primer mix. TCRdb called the 5' RACE reads again in MiXCR, with one record for every CDR3 protein. The sample holds 1.5 million to 2 million distinct CDR3 sequences, roughly 30% seen once. This record comes from a study of blood T cells in healthy people across ages. The chain links TRBV29-1 to TRBJ2-7, with D maybe TRBD2 (6 bases). The sample comprised blood. This TCR was sampled from a woman aged 25-40 years in good health. CDR3 DNA: TGCAGCGTTACCGGGAGCTCCTACGAGCGGTACTTC. The encoded protein is CSVTGSSYERYF.